This T cell receptor beta chain was identified in a study of Graves' ophthalmopathy and Graves' hyperthyroidism (dated by TCRdb to the late 2010s). Turning to the overall study: A patient counted as having stable hyperthyroidism if there was no progression to ophthalmopathy within 18 months of follow-up. To tell Graves' ophthalmopathy apart from Graves' hyperthyroidism, and to predict which patients would progress to ophthalmopathy, the study relied on TCR beta repertoire signatures. In total, some 140 blood samples were TCR-sequenced: 43 ophthalmopathy, some 80 hyperthyroidism and around 17 hyperthyroidism-to-ophthalmopathy patients. To explore V-J signatures that separate ophthalmopathy from hyperthyroidism, a discovery set of around 97 patients was enrolled, consisting of roughly 45 with ophthalmopathy and some 59 with stable hyperthyroidism. For independent validation, a separate cohort was made up of 18 to 20 hyperthyroidism patients plus 17 patients who later progressed from hyperthyroidism to ophthalmopathy. T-cell repertoires of thyroid tissue and blood were compared in more than five hyperthyroidism patients. Once sampling was done, hyperthyroidism patients were given methimazole at a starting dose of 30 mg daily, while ophthalmopathy patients were given high-dose intravenous methylprednisolone. General conclusions and limits of the study: Sample size was not statistically predetermined, and group allocation was not concealed from the investigators. Among expanded thyroid clonotypes with frequency above 0.001, most also showed up in blood, which suggests that blood repertoires may reflect the thyroid immune response. Ophthalmopathy was separated from stable hyperthyroidism by the 13-signature model with 87.88% sensitivity and just under 84% specificity in cross-validation and with 80%/75% in the test set. In validation, the model predicted ophthalmopathy progression with about 70% sensitivity and approximately 72% specificity; 12 predicted patients were CT-confirmed with GO in a median of about 7.1 months.

Regarding this clonotype: This clone's antigen is unknown. The record has no base qualities; no much larger clone is one base away.

For repertoire sequencing, TCR beta CDR3 regions were amplified from RNA transcripts. The first round was an RT-PCR using HTBI primers with the Qiagen OneStep RT-PCR kit, and this first round was followed by a second-round multiplex PCR, then size selection and purification. Sequencing of the libraries was carried out on an Illumina HiSeq2000 in paired-end mode with 100 bp reads. In the source study's methods: Reads were processed with SOAPnuke, discarding reads with adapters, uncalled bases, mean Phred below 15, or no exact constant-primer or identifier match. High-quality paired reads were merged with COPE v1.2.5. Unique nucleotide sequences were defined as clonotypes and aligned to IMGT TRB V, D and J references using MiTCR v1.1. Only V-J combinations with frequency above 0.0001 were analysed, covering approximately 99% of repertoires. For each V-J combination, a TCR clonal expansion and chaos score was defined as F50 clonal expansion divided by the chaos observed in the TCRdist matrix. Welch's t-statistics and random forest were used to reduce features to about a dozen V-J combinations, which were fed into a naive Bayes classifier. Thyroid-blood repertoire similarity was quantified with the Morisita-Horn index. Through fastp at Q25 and MiXCR, TCRdb rebuilt clones from the public reads, retaining in-frame beta chains. Rows with a matching CDR3 protein are joined into one entry that keeps the most common DNA and genes. Clone size and V and J calls follow TCRdb, not the original study. This sample lists around 1.1 million distinct CDR3 sequences; about two fifths were detected once. The top ten clones comprise around 10% of the sample.

From its cysteine to its phenylalanine, the CDR3 spans 12 amino acids. Here the CDR3 DNA is all that survives: 36 bases in frame from base 1. In the germline V gene (reference sequence), CDR1 corresponds to SEHNR and CDR2 to FQNEAQ. Trimming removed 5 bases from V and 10 bases from J, leaving 14 bases between the germline ends. Hyperthyroidism patients were newly diagnosed, with disease duration under 2 months, and aged 18 to 65 years. Patients with other autoimmune diseases, uncontrolled infections, pregnancy or lactation were excluded. Diagnosis relied on clinical symptoms, serum thyroxine, TRAb, thyroid ultrasound and orbital computed tomography. Total RNA was extracted using Trizol reagent, and RNA quality was checked on an Agilent 2100 Bioanalyzer.

The chain links TRBV7-9 with TRBJ1-1, with the identity of the D gene unclear. Sequenced: peripheral blood or thyroid tissue (not recorded which). This TCR was sampled from an adult man with Graves' hyperthyroidism. At the DNA level, the sequence is TGTGCCAGCAGCCGCGACCCCCCTGGAGCTTTCTTT. This is translated as CASSRDPPGAFF.